Listed below are T cell receptor beta chains from one sample, sequenced in a study of regulatory T cells in long-lasting Graves disease. Via MiXCR, TCRdb re-called the multiplex PCR reads, giving one row per CDR3 protein. The table records about 450,000 distinct CDR3 sequences, approximately 16% of them present only once. These records were also assigned to another study, of T cells in Graves' hyperthyroidism and ophthalmopathy.

Sequencing was performed on peripheral blood mononuclear cells (PBMCs), taken at new diagnosis, from a patient treated with antithyroid drugs. The receptors stem from a woman in her twenties or thirties with Graves disease. The CDR3 runs from the conserved cysteine through the conserved F or W. D genes are given only for firm matches. Some rows have no size entry. The others give once, few or many, or a class for an expanded clone.

TRBD2	many	TRBV28	TRBJ2-7	CASSSSRLAVSYEQYF	TGTGCCAGCAGTTCCTCGCGGCTAGCGGTTTCCTACGAGCAGTACTTC
-	-	TRBV5-1	TRBJ1-1	CASSLLTGEMNTEAFF	TGCGCCAGCAGCCTACTGACAGGAGAAATGAACACTGAAGCTTTCTTT
TRBD2	-	TRBV7-7	TRBJ2-1	CASSRSGTSGSSEQFF	TGTGCTAGCAGCCGGTCCGGGACTAGCGGGAGTAGTGAGCAGTTCTTC
-	many	TRBV3-1	TRBJ2-1	CASSHPGRKNF	TGTGCCAGCAGCCACCCGGGACGGAAGAACTTC
TRBD2	many	TRBV27	TRBJ2-3	CASNTGLAGDTQYF	TGTGCCAGCAACACGGGACTAGCGGGAGATACGCAGTATTTT
-	-	TRBV4-2	TRBJ1-5	CASSQDIGGLNQPQHF	TGTGCCAGCAGCCAAGATATTGGGGGGCTAAATCAGCCCCAGCATTTT
TRBD2	few	TRBV5-1	TRBJ2-1	CASSPGLAGGFYNEQFF	TGCGCCAGCAGCCCAGGACTAGCGGGAGGATTCTACAATGAGCAGTTCTTC
TRBD2	few	TRBV7-9	TRBJ2-1	CASSSRVRASGNEQFF	TGTGCCAGCAGCTCCAGGGTCAGGGCTAGCGGCAATGAGCAGTTCTTC
TRBD2	-	TRBV6-1	TRBJ2-1	CASSTRTSNYNEQFF	TGTGCCAGCAGTACCCGGACTAGTAACTACAATGAGCAGTTCTTC
-	many	TRBV30	TRBJ1-2	CAWSGRTFNYGYTF	TGTGCCTGGTCGGGACGAACATTTAACTATGGCTACACCTTC
TRBD1	many	TRBV3-1	TRBJ1-2	CASSPTLGQSSYGYTF	TGTGCCAGCAGCCCAACACTGGGACAGTCGAGCTATGGCTACACCTTC
TRBD2	-	TRBV4-1	TRBJ2-3	CASSQAVLAGGRINTQYF	TGCGCCAGCAGCCAAGCCGTACTAGCGGGAGGCCGTATTAATACGCAGTATTTT
-	many	TRBV28	TRBJ1-5	CASSSTRGLGGNQPQHF	TGTGCCAGCAGTTCCACCAGGGGACTGGGAGGCAATCAGCCCCAGCATTTT
TRBD2	few	TRBV4-1	TRBJ2-1	CASSQVGTSGRNEQFF	TGCGCCAGCAGCCAAGTGGGGACTAGCGGGAGGAATGAGCAGTTCTTC
TRBD1	-	TRBV20-1	TRBJ2-2	CSAETGERDTGELFF	TGCAGTGCAGAGACAGGGGAAAGAGACACCGGGGAGCTGTTTTTT
-	many	TRBV7-9	TRBJ2-4	CASSLFLGIAKNIQYF	TGTGCCAGCAGCTTATTCCTAGGTATAGCCAAAAACATTCAGTACTTC
-	many	TRBV18	TRBJ2-6	CASSPNRVAGANVLTF	TGTGCCAGCTCACCAAACAGGGTTGCTGGGGCCAACGTCCTGACTTTC
-	few	TRBV20-1	TRBJ1-3	CSAREQGNTIYF	TGCAGTGCTAGGGAACAGGGAAACACCATATATTTT